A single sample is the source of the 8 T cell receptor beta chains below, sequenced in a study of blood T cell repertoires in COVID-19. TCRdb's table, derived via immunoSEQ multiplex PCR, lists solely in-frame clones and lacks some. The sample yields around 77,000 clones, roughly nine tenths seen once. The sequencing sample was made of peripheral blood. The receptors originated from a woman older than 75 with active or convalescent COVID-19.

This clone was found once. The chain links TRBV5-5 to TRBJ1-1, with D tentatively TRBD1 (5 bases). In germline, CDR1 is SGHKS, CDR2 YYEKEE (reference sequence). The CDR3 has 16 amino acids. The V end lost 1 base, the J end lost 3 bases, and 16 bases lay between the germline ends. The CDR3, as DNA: TGTGCCAGCAGCTTGTGGCAGGTCGGGGGTTACACTGAAGCTTTCTTT. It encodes CASSLWQVGGYTEAFF.

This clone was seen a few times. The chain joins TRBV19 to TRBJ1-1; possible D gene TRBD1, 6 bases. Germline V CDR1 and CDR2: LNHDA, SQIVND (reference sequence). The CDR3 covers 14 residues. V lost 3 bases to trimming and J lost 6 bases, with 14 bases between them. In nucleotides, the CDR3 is TGTGCCAGTAGTATTCGCCGACAGGCCCCTGAAGCTTTCTTT. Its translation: CASSIRRQAPEAFF.

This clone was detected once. CDR3 sequence reads: CASTVRGVGQYF. CDR3 DNA sequence: TGTGCCAGTACCGTCAGGGGGGTCGGCCAGTACTTC. This chain connects TRBV19 to TRBJ2-5; possible D gene TRBD1, 7 bases. The CDR3 length is 12 residues. V dropped 7 bases and J dropped 10 bases, with 16 bases sitting between them. Germline V CDR1 and CDR2: LNHDA, SQIVND (reference sequence).

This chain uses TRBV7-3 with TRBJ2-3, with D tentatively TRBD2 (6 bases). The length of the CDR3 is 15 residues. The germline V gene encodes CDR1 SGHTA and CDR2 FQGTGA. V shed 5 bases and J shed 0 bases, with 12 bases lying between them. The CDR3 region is CASSRAGISTDTQYF. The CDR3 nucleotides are TGTGCCAGCAGCCGTGCGGGGATTAGCACAGATACGCAGTATTTT. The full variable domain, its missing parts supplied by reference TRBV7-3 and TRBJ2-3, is GAGVSQTPSNKVTEKGKYVELRCDPISGHTALYWYRQSLGQGPEFLIYFQGTGAADDSGLPNDRFFAVRPEGSVSTLKIQRTERGDSAVYLCASSRAGISTDTQYFGPGTRLTVL.

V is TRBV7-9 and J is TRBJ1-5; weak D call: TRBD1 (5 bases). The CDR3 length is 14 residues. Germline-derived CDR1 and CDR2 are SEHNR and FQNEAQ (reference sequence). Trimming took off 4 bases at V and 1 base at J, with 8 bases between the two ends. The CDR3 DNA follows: TGTGCCAGCAGCTGGGAGGGGAGCAATCAGCCCCAGCATTTT. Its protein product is CASSWEGSNQPQHF.

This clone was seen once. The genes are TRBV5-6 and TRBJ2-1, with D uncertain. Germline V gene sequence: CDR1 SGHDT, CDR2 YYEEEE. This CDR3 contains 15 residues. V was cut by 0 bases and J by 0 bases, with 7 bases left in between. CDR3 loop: CASSLGQSSYNEQFF. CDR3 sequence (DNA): TGTGCCAGCAGCTTGGGTCAGTCCTCCTACAATGAGCAGTTCTTC.

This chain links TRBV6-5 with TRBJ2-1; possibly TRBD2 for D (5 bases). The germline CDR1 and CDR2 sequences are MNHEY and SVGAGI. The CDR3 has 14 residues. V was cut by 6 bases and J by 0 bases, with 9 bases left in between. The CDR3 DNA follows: TGTGCCAGCAGACTAGACCTCTCCTACAATGAGCAGTTCTTC. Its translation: CASRLDLSYNEQFF.

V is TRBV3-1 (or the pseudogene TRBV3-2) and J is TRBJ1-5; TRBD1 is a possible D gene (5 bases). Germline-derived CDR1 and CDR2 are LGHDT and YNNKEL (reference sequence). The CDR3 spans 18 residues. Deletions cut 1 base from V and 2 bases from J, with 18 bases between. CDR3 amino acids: CASSQGKGSARGNQPQHF. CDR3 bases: TGTGCCAGCAGCCAAGGCAAGGGGTCGGCTAGGGGCAATCAGCCCCAGCATTTT.